These 13 T cell receptor beta chains originate from one sample sequenced in a study of control samples from healthy donors and cancer patients. Profiled with immunoSEQ multiplex PCR; TCRdb holds only in-frame clones, not every one. The sample lists around 75,000 clones; about 92% were seen once. Sequencing was carried out using blood. The source is a woman in her fifties or sixties in good health.

V and J are TRBV11-2 and TRBJ2-1; 10 bases align to TRBD2. This CDR3 has 15 residues. Germline V lookup: CDR1 SGHAT, CDR2 FQNNGV. V was pared by 6 bases and J by 4 bases, with 6 bases of the junction left unmatched. The CDR3 here is CASSSGLAIYNEQFF. The DNA for the CDR3 is TGTGCCAGCAGTTCGGGACTAGCGATTTACAATGAGCAGTTCTTC.

This chain uses TRBV18 with TRBJ1-5; no firm D call. V lost 3 bases, J lost 0 bases, and 9 bases lay in between. Germline values: CDR1 KGHSH, CDR2 LQKENI. This CDR3 contains 15 residues. In DNA, the CDR3 is TGTGCCAGCTCACCTGGACCGTTTAGCAATCAGCCCCAGCATTTT. Translation: CASSPGPFSNQPQHF.

The V call is TRBV5-1, the J call TRBJ2-1, with unresolved D. V was cut by 7 bases and J by 6 bases, with 14 bases left in between. Germline lookup yields CDR1 SGHRS and CDR2 YFSETQ. The CDR3 has 13 amino acids. Here the CDR3 DNA reads TGCGCCAGCGGGGTAGACCGGATCAATGAGCAGTTCTTC. Residues: CASGVDRINEQFF.

This chain connects TRBV18 to TRBJ1-3; D might be TRBD1 (5 bases). Germline V gives CDR1 KGHSH, CDR2 LQKENI. The V end was cut by 0 bases, the J end by 0 bases, with 9 bases between. The CDR3 runs to 16 residues. CDR3 DNA: TGTGCCAGCTCACCACCGGGGGGAGCCTCTGGAAACACCATATATTTT. This codes for CASSPPGGASGNTIYF.

The rearrangement uses TRBV2 and TRBJ2-2, with 12 bases lining up with TRBD2. Trimming cost V 6 bases and J 6 bases; bases outside gene matches: 5. Germline CDR1 and CDR2: SNHLY and FYNNEI. The CDR3 has 15 residues. This CDR3 is CASRETSGSPGELFF. As DNA, the CDR3 is TGTGCCAGCAGGGAGACTAGCGGGAGTCCCGGGGAGCTGTTTTTT. Drawing the rest from reference TRBV2 and TRBJ2-2, the complete variable domain is EPEVTQTPSHQVTQMGQEVILRCVPISNHLYFYWYRQILGQKVEFLVSFYNNEISEKSEIFDDQFSVERPDGSNFTLKIRSTKLEDSAMYFCASRETSGSPGELFFGEGSRLTVL.

This chain connects TRBV27 to TRBJ2-2, with 14 bases that match TRBD2. Germline V gives CDR1 MNHEY, CDR2 SMNVEV (reference sequence). This CDR3 has 16 residues. V gave up 3 bases and J gave up 5 bases; unmatched junction bases: 2. The DNA of the CDR3 is TGTGCCAGCAGTTTCGGACTAGCGGGAGGTACCGGGGAGCTGTTTTTT. Translation: CASSFGLAGGTGELFF.

This chain links TRBV5-6 with TRBJ1-1; D call uncertain. The germline V gene has CDR1 SGHDT and CDR2 YYEEEE. The CDR3 covers 15 residues. Trimming took 0 bases from V and 1 from J, leaving 10 bases between them. CDR3 in DNA: TGTGCCAGCAGCTTGGAAATCCGGGGGAACACTGAAGCTTTCTTT. Its translation is CASSLEIRGNTEAFF.

CDR3 sequence: CSVEDQDRGKGGYTF. The CDR3 DNA is TGCAGCGTTGAAGATCAGGACAGGGGGAAAGGCGGCTACACCTTC. J is TRBJ1-2 and V is TRBV29-1; 10 bases map to TRBD1. The length of the CDR3 is 15 residues. From germline, CDR1 is SQVTM and CDR2 ANQGSEA. The V gene end was trimmed by 0 bases and the J gene end by 8 bases; junction bases not matched to a gene: 9.

V and J are TRBV5-8 and TRBJ2-1; TRBD2 matches at 11 bases. The CDR3 length is 18 residues. The germline V gene encodes CDR1 SGHTS and CDR2 YDEGEE. Trimming took 3 bases from V and 6 from J; bases not matched to a gene: 14. The CDR3 bases are TGTGCCAGCAGCTCTTACTACTACACTAGCGGGAGTCCCAATGAGCAGTTCTTC. This gives the protein CASSSYYYTSGSPNEQFF.

This chain links TRBV6-5 with TRBJ1-1, with a tentative D call TRBD1 (5 bases). Between the trimmed V and J ends, which lost 4 bases and 4 bases, there was a span of 10 bases. The length of the CDR3 is 13 residues. Germline assignment: CDR1 MNHEY and CDR2 SVGAGI. In nucleotides, the CDR3 is TGTGCCAGCAGTTCGTGGGGGGGCACTGAAGCTTTCTTT. This translates into CASSSWGGTEAFF.

The J gene is TRBJ2-5, the V gene TRBV30; the match to TRBD2 covers 7 bases. V was pared by 4 bases and J by 3 bases, with 2 bases of the junction left unmatched. Germline values: CDR1 GTSNPN, CDR2 SVGIG (reference sequence). CDR3 length: 12 residues. The DNA for the CDR3 is TGTGCCTGGACGGGGGGTAAAGAGACCCAGTACTTC. It is translated as CAWTGGKETQYF.

This chain's CDR3 is CASSLGLAGGWLYNEQFF. CDR3 DNA sequence: TGCGCCAGCAGCTTGGGACTAGCGGGAGGGTGGCTCTACAATGAGCAGTTCTTC. This sequence joins TRBV5-1 and TRBJ2-1, with 14 bases matching TRBD2. Trimming cost V 0 bases and J 3 bases; bases outside gene matches: 5. Germline V gives CDR1 SGHRS, CDR2 YFSETQ. CDR3 size: 18 residues.

This chain uses TRBV10-1 with TRBJ2-1; 7 bases line up with TRBD2. The V gene end was trimmed by 4 bases and the J gene end by 4 bases; junction bases not matched to a gene: 7. This CDR3 has 15 amino acids. Germline assignment: CDR1 WNHNN and CDR2 SYGVQD (reference sequence). The CDR3 sequence: CASSVRLAEYNEQFF. DNA for the CDR3: TGCGCCAGCAGTGTGCGGCTAGCGGAATACAATGAGCAGTTCTTC.